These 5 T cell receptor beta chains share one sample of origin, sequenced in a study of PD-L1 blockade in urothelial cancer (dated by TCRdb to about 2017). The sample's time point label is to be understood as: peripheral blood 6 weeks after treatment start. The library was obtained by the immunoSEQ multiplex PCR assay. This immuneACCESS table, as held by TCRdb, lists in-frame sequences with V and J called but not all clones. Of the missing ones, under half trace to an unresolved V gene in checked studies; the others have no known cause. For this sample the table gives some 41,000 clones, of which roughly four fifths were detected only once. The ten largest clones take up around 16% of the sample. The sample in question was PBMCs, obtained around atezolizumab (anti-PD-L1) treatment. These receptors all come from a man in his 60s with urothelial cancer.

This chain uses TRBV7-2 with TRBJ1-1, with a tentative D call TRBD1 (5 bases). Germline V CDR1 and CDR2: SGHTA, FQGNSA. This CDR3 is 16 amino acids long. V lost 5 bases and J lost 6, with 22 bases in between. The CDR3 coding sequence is TGTGCCAGCAGCCACTCGGGGGTCACCGTATACGCTGAAGCTTTCTTT. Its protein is CASSHSGVTVYAEAFF.

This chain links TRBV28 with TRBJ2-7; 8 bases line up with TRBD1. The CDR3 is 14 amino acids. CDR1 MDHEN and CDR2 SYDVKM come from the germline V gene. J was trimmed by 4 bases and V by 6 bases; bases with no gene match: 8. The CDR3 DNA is TGTGCCAGCAGGGGGACAGGTGACAGGTACGAGCAGTACTTC. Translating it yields CASRGTGDRYEQYF.

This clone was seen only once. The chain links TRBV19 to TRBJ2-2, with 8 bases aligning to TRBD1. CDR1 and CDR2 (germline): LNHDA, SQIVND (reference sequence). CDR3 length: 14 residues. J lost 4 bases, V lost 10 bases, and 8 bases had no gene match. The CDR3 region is CATSQTGGTGELFF. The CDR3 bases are TGTGCCACGTCTCAAACAGGGGGCACCGGGGAGCTGTTTTTT. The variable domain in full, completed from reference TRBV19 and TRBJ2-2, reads DGGITQSPKYLFRKEGQNVTLSCEQNLNHDAMYWYRQDPGQGLRLIYYSQIVNDFQKGDIAEGYSVSREKKESFPLTVTSAQKNPTAFYLCATSQTGGTGELFFGEGSRLTVL.

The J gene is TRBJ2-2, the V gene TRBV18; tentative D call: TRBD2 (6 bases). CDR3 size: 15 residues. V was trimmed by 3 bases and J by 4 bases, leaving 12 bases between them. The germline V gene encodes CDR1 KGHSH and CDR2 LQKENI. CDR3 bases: TGTGCCAGCTCACCGGCGGGGCCGGGCACCGGGGAGCTGTTTTTT. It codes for CASSPAGPGTGELFF.

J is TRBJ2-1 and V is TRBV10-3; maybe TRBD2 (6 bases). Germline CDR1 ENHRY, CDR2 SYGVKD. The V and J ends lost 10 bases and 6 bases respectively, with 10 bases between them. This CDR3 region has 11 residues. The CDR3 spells CATGGTNEQFF. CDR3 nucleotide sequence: TGTGCCACCGGGGGAACCAATGAGCAGTTCTTC.